Listed below are T cell receptor beta chains from one sample, sequenced in a study of cytomegalovirus exposure and HLA in healthy donors. The data were produced by immunoSEQ multiplex PCR, yet TCRdb's version contains in-frame clones alone and is incomplete. Here the sample spans 200,000 to 250,000 clones, approximately 84% being singletons. The source material was PBMCs. These receptor sequences come from a man aged 18-30 years in good health and CMV-seropositive. Both conserved end residues are part of each CDR3. D genes are given only for firm matches.

d_call v_call cdr3_aa
. TRBV7-9 CASSPDASYEQYF
TRBD2 TRBV18 CASSPGTSGIYEQYF
TRBD2 TRBV9 CASSVLAGFNNEQFF
. TRBV11-2 CASSLLGFRDYNEQFF
TRBD2 TRBV9 CASSVEGLAGEADTQYF
TRBD1 TRBV5-1 CASSSTGGFYNEQFF
. TRBV19 CASSLAGTGVETQYF
. TRBV19 CASSVGGNGELFF
. TRBV4-1 CASSQVGGRLAYEQFF
TRBD1 TRBV6-5 CASSTGQAGGEKLFF
. TRBV28 CASSLQLWEQFF
. TRBV7-7 CASSLSYGTGELFF
TRBD2 TRBV6-5 CASSPGGEANTQYF
. TRBV19 CASSITAGSYEQYF
. TRBV30 CAWNRGLNTEAFF
. TRBV30 CAWSGGGGGQPQHF
. TRBV7-9 CASSPVVQETQYF
. TRBV27 CASSLSPDGSGQYF
. TRBV2 CASSVWTNTEAFF
TRBD1 TRBV6-1 CASSEDRGGNEKLFF
. TRBV11-3 CASSGRPNTGELFF
. TRBV4-1 CASSQGSGRANEKLFF
. TRBV6-1 CASSAPRGGGNQPQHF
TRBD1 TRBV15 CATSSRDRGPGELFF